This T cell receptor beta chain appears in the sequencing data of a study of T cells after yellow fever vaccination. Template switching by 5'RACE produced TCR cDNA, adding a universal primer site and UMIs. Using its own MiXCR run on the 5' RACE reads, TCRdb lists one record per CDR3 protein. Among 130,000 or so distinct CDR3 sequences, 13% to 15% were seen once, and the ten largest hold 43%. Deletions cut 4 bases from V and 5 bases from J, with 15 bases between. This CDR3 is built from 14 residues. Germline CDR1 SGHDT, CDR2 YYEEEE. Comments on this clonotype: Antigen specificity is unknown.

Study results and caveats: Researchers cautioned that FACS-sorted repertoires could harbor abundant clonotypes contaminating from the bulk population. After the booster, 96% of CD4 and roughly nine tenths of CD8 primary-response clones were re-detected.

This clonotype was obtained from a man aged 18-30 years who received the YFV17D yellow fever vaccine. The V and J genes are TRBV5-6 and TRBJ2-5, with D perhaps matching TRBD1 (6 bases). The sequencing here drew on CD8+ T cells sorted from PBMCs, taken 5 days after the yellow fever booster vaccination. The CDR3 region has the DNA TGTGCCAGCAGCACCGGGACAATTTTGGAGACCCAGTACTTC. Its translation is CASSTGTILETQYF.